Shown below are 24 T cell receptor beta chains from a single sample sequenced in a study of identical twins (dated by TCRdb to the mid-2010s). The library was obtained by 5' RACE. TCRdb lists the instrument as Illumina HiSeq 2000. TCRdb reprocessed the public reads (quality trimming at Q25 with fastp, clone calling with MiXCR) and kept in-frame beta chains. Rows are unified per CDR3 protein, each entry keeping the most common DNA and genes. The table for this sample lists about 250,000 distinct CDR3 sequences; approximately 7.8% of them were counted only once. Approximately 5.4% of the sample rests with the top ten. These sequences were also reported in another study, on yellow fever vaccine responses in identical twins.

Material for sequencing was CD8+ T cells sorted from blood. The source of these receptors is a woman aged 18-29 years in good health.

The chain uses TRBV7-9 and TRBJ2-7, with 9 positions matching TRBD2. Looked up from germline, CDR1 is SEHNR and CDR2 is FQNEAQ (reference sequence). The ends lost 5 bases at V and 0 bases at J; junction bases unmatched: 11. The CDR3 runs 17 residues. CDR3 in amino acids: CASSPRSSGGNSYEQYF. CDR3 bases: TGTGCCAGCAGCCCCCGGAGTAGCGGGGGTAACTCCTACGAGCAGTACTTC.

J is TRBJ2-7 and V is TRBV12-3 or TRBV12-4; D is tentatively TRBD1 or TRBD2 (5 bases each). This CDR3 has 14 residues. V lost 3 bases and J 1 base, leaving 10 bases between the germline ends. The CDR3 protein is CASSFGDGSYEQYF. Written as DNA, the CDR3 is TGTGCCAGCAGTTTTGGGGACGGTTCCTACGAGCAGTACTTC.

The V and J genes are TRBV4-1 and TRBJ2-5; 8 bases are shared with TRBD1. V lost 0 bases to trimming and J lost 9 bases; unmatched junction nucleotides: 6. Germline V gene sequence: CDR1 MGHRA, CDR2 YSYEKL. The CDR3 runs to 14 residues. This CDR3 is CASSQERQGAAQYF. The CDR3 bases are TGCGCCAGCAGCCAAGAGCGGCAGGGGGCGGCCCAGTACTTC.

The chain recombines TRBV27 with TRBJ2-7, with TRBD2 identical over 10 bases. The germline CDR1 and CDR2 sequences are MNHEY and SMNVEV (reference sequence). CDR3 length equals 16 residues. J gave up 5 bases and V 5 bases, and 12 bases lay outside the gene matches. CDR3 sequence (DNA): TGTGCCAGCAGTCTCTACCCTAGCGGGAGATCCCACGAGCAGTACTTC. Residues: CASSLYPSGRSHEQYF.

This clonotype was seen ten or more times. The chain couples TRBV9 to TRBJ2-4, with D possibly being TRBD1 (6 bases). Per germline, CDR1 SGDLS and CDR2 YYNGEE. The V end was cut by 3 bases, the J end by 3 bases, with 10 bases between. The CDR3 covers 14 residues. The CDR3 here is CASSEDSFKNIQYF. In DNA, the CDR3 is TGTGCCAGCAGCGAGGACAGCTTCAAAAACATTCAGTACTTC.

This clonotype showed up many times. The V gene is TRBV29-1, the J gene TRBJ2-1; TRBD2 matches 13 bases. Trimming cost V 6 bases and J 2 bases; bases outside gene matches: 10. Germline V gives CDR1 SQVTM, CDR2 ANQGSEA. This CDR3 spans 17 amino acids. The CDR3 spells CSVSGLAGPRAYNEQFF. The CDR3 region has the DNA TGCAGCGTCTCGGGACTAGCGGGACCGCGCGCCTACAATGAGCAGTTCTTC.

The table lists this clonotype with many counts. CDR3 sequence: CASSQDWGGYTF. For the CDR3, the DNA is TGTGCCAGCAGCCAAGATTGGGGCGGCTACACCTTC. The genes are TRBV3-1 and TRBJ1-2; maybe TRBD1 (5 bases). CDR1 is LGHDT and CDR2 is YNNKEL in the germline V gene (reference sequence). Trimming removed 0 bases from V and 8 bases from J, with 7 bases in between. CDR3 length: 12 residues. Using reference TRBV3-1 and TRBJ1-2 for the parts outside the CDR3, the full variable domain is DTAVSQTPKYLVTQMGNDKSIKCEQNLGHDTMYWYKQDSKKFLKIMFSYNNKELIINETVPNRFSPKSPDKAHLNLHINSLELGDSAVYFCASSQDWGGYTFGSGTRLTVV.

This clonotype turned up a few times. The chain couples TRBV11-2 to TRBJ1-2; the D gene is possibly TRBD1 (6 bases). The CDR3 sequence is 14 residues long. CDR1 and CDR2 (germline): SGHAT, FQNNGV. Trimming shortened V by 2 bases and J by 3 bases, and 10 bases separated the two germline ends. The CDR3 DNA reads as TGTGCCAGCAGCTTAAGAGGACAGCACTATGGCTACACCTTC. Translation: CASSLRGQHYGYTF.

The rearrangement uses TRBV20-1 and TRBJ2-7; TRBD1 is a possible D gene (6 bases). The CDR3 totals 14 residues. From germline, CDR1 is DFQATT and CDR2 SNEGSKA (reference sequence). V shed 1 base and J shed 0 bases, with 10 bases lying between them. Written as DNA, the CDR3 is TGCAGTGCTAGAGGGGCGGACAGCTCCTACGAGCAGTACGTC. Protein: CSARGADSSYEQYV.

This clonotype was recorded at least ten times. This chain uses TRBV27 with TRBJ2-1, with unresolved D. Trimming took off 3 bases at V and 6 bases at J, with 12 bases between the two ends. The CDR3 runs 14 residues. Germline-derived CDR1 and CDR2 are MNHEY and SMNVEV (reference sequence). The CDR3 region is CASSFASGGNEQFF. Written as DNA, the CDR3 is TGTGCCAGCAGTTTTGCGTCAGGTGGCAATGAGCAGTTCTTC.

This clonotype showed up just a few times. This chain joins TRBV20-1 and TRBJ2-7; D is perhaps TRBD1 (5 bases). Germline CDR1 DFQATT, CDR2 SNEGSKA (reference sequence). Trimming pared 4 bases from V and 0 bases from J, leaving 13 bases between. The CDR3 is 14 amino acids. CDR3 sequence (DNA): TGCAGTGCTACCGTCCCGACAGCCTCCTACGAGCAGTACGTC. Translating gives CSATVPTASYEQYV.

This clonotype appeared many times. J is TRBJ2-1 and V is TRBV5-1, with 7 bases fitting TRBD1. The CDR3 is 17 residues long. Trimming at V came to 0 bases and at J to 0 bases, leaving 6 bases not matched to a gene. Germline V gene sequence: CDR1 SGHRS, CDR2 YFSETQ. The CDR3 DNA is TGCGCCAGCAGCTTGGAAGGGGGACAGATCTCCTACAATGAGCAGTTCTTC. This sequence encodes CASSLEGGQISYNEQFF.

This clonotype was detected only a few times. The CDR3 spells CASSLGGRAFF. The CDR3 DNA follows: TGTGCCAGCAGTTTGGGAGGGAGAGCTTTCTTT. J is TRBJ1-1 and V is TRBV12-3 or TRBV12-4; unclear D gene. The V end lost 3 bases, the J end lost 10 bases, and 9 bases lay between the germline ends. This CDR3 spans 11 amino acids.

This clonotype was recorded at least ten times. The genes are TRBV6-5 and TRBJ1-1; TRBD1 is a possible D gene (6 bases). Germline V gene data show CDR1 as MNHEY and CDR2 as SVGAGI. V was clipped by 0 bases and J by 1 base, with 12 bases between them. The CDR3 totals 16 residues. CDR3 residues: CASSYSQGLKNTEAFF. CDR3 nucleotide sequence: TGTGCCAGCAGTTACTCCCAGGGGTTAAAGAACACTGAAGCTTTCTTT.

This clonotype was seen a handful of times. This rearrangement joins TRBV5-1 to TRBJ2-1, with 11 bases matching TRBD1. CDR3 length: 19 residues. Germline CDR1 and CDR2: SGHRS and YFSETQ. The V gene end was trimmed by 1 base and the J gene end by 8 bases; junction bases not matched to a gene: 17. This CDR3 reads CASSLRGQGAFQGWDEQFF. CDR3 DNA: TGCGCCAGCAGCTTGCGAGGACAGGGGGCCTTCCAGGGCTGGGATGAGCAGTTCTTC.

This clonotype was observed many times. This chain uses TRBV12-3 or TRBV12-4 with TRBJ1-1, with D unclear. The CDR3 length is 12 residues. V was pared by 10 bases and J by 11 bases, with 20 bases between. In DNA form, the CDR3 reads TGTGCCACTCAGGAACCATACTCGCGGGCTTTCTTT. Encoded protein: CATQEPYSRAFF.

The chain is built from TRBV5-1 and TRBJ2-7; 9 bases map to TRBD2. V was pared by 0 bases and J by 4 bases, with 5 bases of the junction left unmatched. Per the germline V gene, CDR1 is SGHRS and CDR2 is YFSETQ. This CDR3 comprises 15 residues. The CDR3 sequence: CASSLALAGEYEQYF. The CDR3 DNA is TGCGCCAGCAGCTTGGCCTTAGCGGGAGAATACGAGCAGTACTTC.

The gene calls are TRBV19 and TRBJ2-3; no firm D call. V shed 2 bases and J shed 0 bases, with 9 bases lying between them. This CDR3 comprises 15 residues. Germline CDR1 reads LNHDA; CDR2 reads SQIVND (reference sequence). The CDR3 loop reads CASSISAYSTDTQYF. The DNA for the CDR3 is TGTGCCAGTAGTATATCGGCTTATAGCACAGATACGCAGTATTTT. The complete variable domain, with remaining parts taken from reference TRBV19 and TRBJ2-3, reads DGGITQSPKYLFRKEGQNVTLSCEQNLNHDAMYWYRQDPGQGLRLIYYSQIVNDFQKGDIAEGYSVSREKKESFPLTVTSAQKNPTAFYLCASSISAYSTDTQYFGPGTRLTVL.

CDR3: CASSFGGMDTEAFF. The DNA for the CDR3 is TGTGCCAGCAGTTTCGGGGGGATGGACACTGAAGCTTTCTTT. J is TRBJ1-1 and V is TRBV6-5; perhaps TRBD1 as D (5 bases). Trimming left V 4 bases short and J 3 bases short, with 12 bases between. The CDR3 has 14 residues. Germline V gene data show CDR1 as MNHEY and CDR2 as SVGAGI.

This clonotype has at least ten counts. The V gene is TRBV3-1, the J gene TRBJ2-7; 11 bases agree with TRBD1. CDR1 is LGHDT and CDR2 is YNNKEL in the germline V gene (reference sequence). The CDR3 has 16 residues. Trimming at V came to 1 base and at J to 3 bases, leaving 5 bases not matched to a gene. In nucleotides, the CDR3 is TGTGCCAGCAGCCAAGGTTCCGGGACAGGGGGCTACGAGCAGTACTTC. Protein product: CASSQGSGTGGYEQYF.

The chain joins TRBV20-1 to TRBJ2-5; 8 bases align to TRBD2. In germline, CDR1 is DFQATT, CDR2 SNEGSKA (reference sequence). Losses at the gene ends were 2 bases for V and 2 bases for J; bases not matched to a gene: 4. CDR3 length: 14 amino acids. Here the CDR3 DNA reads TGCAGTGCTAGATGGCGGGAGGAACAAGAGACCCAGTACTTC. It translates to CSARWREEQETQYF.

There are many counts of this clonotype. The gene calls are TRBV12-3 or TRBV12-4 and TRBJ2-7; 12 bases match TRBD2. This CDR3 comprises 18 residues. V dropped 5 bases and J dropped 2; count of bases not matched to a gene: 13. For the CDR3, the DNA is TGTGCCAGCAGTGACGACTTTGGGTCTAGCGGGAGGGCCTACGAGCAGTACTTC. Translating gives CASSDDFGSSGRAYEQYF.

This clonotype showed up just a few times. The CDR3 DNA sequence: TGCAGTGCTAGAGATCCTGATACGGGAGGCCACACCGGGGAGCTGTTTTTT. Its translation: CSARDPDTGGHTGELFF. The gene calls are TRBV20-1 and TRBJ2-2; 7 bases line up with TRBD2. V lost 0 bases and J lost 3; bases outside the gene matches: 10. The CDR3 is made up of 17 amino acids. CDR1 DFQATT and CDR2 SNEGSKA come from the germline V gene (reference sequence).

The rearrangement links TRBV29-1 to TRBJ2-5; the D gene is possibly TRBD2 (6 bases). Germline-derived CDR1 and CDR2 are SQVTM and ANQGSEA. This CDR3 has 14 amino acids. Between the trimmed V and J ends, which lost 6 bases and 5 bases, there was a span of 19 bases. CDR3 sequence: CSVQLATGGETQYF. The CDR3 nucleotides read TGCAGCGTCCAGCTAGCGACGGGCGGGGAGACCCAGTACTTC.